A selection of T cell receptor beta chains follows, all from one sample in a study of blood T cell repertoires in COVID-19. The data were produced by immunoSEQ multiplex PCR, yet TCRdb's version contains in-frame clones alone and is incomplete. Of about 170,000 clones in the sample, roughly 93% were seen once. Sequencing was done on a sample of peripheral blood. These receptors were collected from a man between 18 and 29 years old with COVID-19, enrolled during active disease. The CDR3 runs from the conserved cysteine through the conserved F or W. Fields, in order: clone size, CDR3 length, V gene, D gene, J gene, CDR3 DNA, CDR3 protein. The D gene is left open where the match is weak. Clone size, where shown, is once, few, many, or a class for clones that have expanded.

clone size: .
CDR3 length: 14
V gene: TRBV19
D gene: TRBD1
J gene: TRBJ2-7
CDR3 DNA: TGTGCCAGTAGTATTCAAGGGGGCTTATACGAGCAGTACTTC
CDR3 protein: CASSIQGGLYEQYF

clone size: .
CDR3 length: 16
V gene: TRBV11-2
D gene: .
J gene: TRBJ2-3
CDR3 DNA: TGTGCCAGCAGCTTAGCTCCCGGGGGAAGCACAGATACGCAGTATTTT
CDR3 protein: CASSLAPGGSTDTQYF

clone size: once
CDR3 length: 16
V gene: TRBV19
D gene: .
J gene: TRBJ2-5
CDR3 DNA: TGTGCCAGTAGTATAGTGGGCAGCTATCCCCGTGAGACCCAGTACTTC
CDR3 protein: CASSIVGSYPRETQYF

clone size: .
CDR3 length: 16
V gene: TRBV6-2/TRBV6-3
D gene: TRBD2
J gene: TRBJ2-7
CDR3 DNA: TGTGCCAGCAGTTACGATACCACTAGCGGGGCCTACGAGCAGTACTTC
CDR3 protein: CASSYDTTSGAYEQYF

clone size: .
CDR3 length: 19
V gene: TRBV29-1
D gene: TRBD2
J gene: TRBJ2-3
CDR3 DNA: TGCAGCGTTGCCCTTTTTAGACTAGCGGGGAGTGGAGGGGCAGATACGCAGTATTTT
CDR3 protein: CSVALFRLAGSGGADTQYF

clone size: .
CDR3 length: 16
V gene: TRBV5-5
D gene: TRBD2
J gene: TRBJ2-7
CDR3 DNA: TGTGCCAGCAGCGCGGTGGTAACTAGCGGGGACTACGAGCAGTACTTC
CDR3 protein: CASSAVVTSGDYEQYF

clone size: .
CDR3 length: 14
V gene: TRBV6-5
D gene: TRBD1
J gene: TRBJ2-5
CDR3 DNA: TGTGCCAGCAGTTACGGACAGGGAGGACAGACCCAGTACTTC
CDR3 protein: CASSYGQGGQTQYF

clone size: once
CDR3 length: 15
V gene: TRBV28
D gene: TRBD2
J gene: TRBJ2-1
CDR3 DNA: TGTGCCAGCAGTTTGGGTAGCGGGAGGGCCGATGAGCAGTTCTTC
CDR3 protein: CASSLGSGRADEQFF

clone size: .
CDR3 length: 11
V gene: TRBV30
D gene: .
J gene: TRBJ1-4
CDR3 DNA: TGTGCCTGGCACAGGAATGAAAAACTGTTTTTT
CDR3 protein: CAWHRNEKLFF

clone size: .
CDR3 length: 15
V gene: TRBV11-2
D gene: TRBD2
J gene: TRBJ2-7
CDR3 DNA: TGTGCCAGCAGTTCGACTAGCGGGACGACCTACGAGCAGTACTTC
CDR3 protein: CASSSTSGTTYEQYF

clone size: .
CDR3 length: 16
V gene: TRBV9
D gene: .
J gene: TRBJ1-4
CDR3 DNA: TGTGCCAGCAGCGAGAGAGGGGGGGTCCTTAATGAAAAACTGTTTTTT
CDR3 protein: CASSERGGVLNEKLFF

clone size: once
CDR3 length: 19
V gene: TRBV7-2
D gene: TRBD2
J gene: TRBJ2-7
CDR3 DNA: TGTGCCAGCAGCTCGCCGCCGGGACCGCGGGACTACCCCGCCTACGAGCAGTACTTC
CDR3 protein: CASSSPPGPRDYPAYEQYF

clone size: .
CDR3 length: 14
V gene: TRBV7-2
D gene: TRBD2
J gene: TRBJ2-7
CDR3 DNA: TGTGCCAGCATCCAACTAGCGGGAGTGGGGGAGCAGTACTTC
CDR3 protein: CASIQLAGVGEQYF

clone size: .
CDR3 length: 15
V gene: TRBV7-9
D gene: TRBD2
J gene: TRBJ2-7
CDR3 DNA: TGTGCCAGCAGCTACGTAGCGGGAGGCACCTACGAGCAGTACTTC
CDR3 protein: CASSYVAGGTYEQYF

clone size: .
CDR3 length: 16
V gene: TRBV4-1
D gene: TRBD1
J gene: TRBJ1-2
CDR3 DNA: TGCGCCAGCAGCCAAGATAGGACAGGAGGACTATGGGGCTACACCTTC
CDR3 protein: CASSQDRTGGLWGYTF

clone size: .
CDR3 length: 13
V gene: TRBV18
D gene: .
J gene: TRBJ2-2
CDR3 DNA: TGTGCCAGCTCACCACCGGTCAGCGGGGAGCTGTTTTTT
CDR3 protein: CASSPPVSGELFF

clone size: .
CDR3 length: 14
V gene: TRBV9
D gene: .
J gene: TRBJ2-7
CDR3 DNA: TGTGCCAGCAGCGTAGTCCCAGACTCCTACGAGCAGTACTTC
CDR3 protein: CASSVVPDSYEQYF